This entry concerns a single TCR beta chain. No cognate antigen has been identified for it. No base quality values were provided; no much bigger clone lies one nucleotide off. The immunoSEQ Assay, a bias-controlled multiplex PCR, was used to amplify TCRbeta CDR3 regions from genomic DNA. Per the original workflow: The number of nucleated cells in each sample was estimated from the amplification of reference gene primers within the assay. To quantify the absolute abundance of each unique TCRbeta CDR3 rearrangement, sequence reads were collapsed and filtered. For each sample, productive Simpson clonality was calculated by taking the square root of Simpson's diversity index across productive rearrangements. Drawn from immuneACCESS, this table holds only the in-frame rearrangements with V and J called that TCRdb kept. Clones are partly lost; checked studies trace under half to an unresolved V gene and leave the rest unexplained. V and J calls and clone size are as listed in that table; D and trimming were resolved from the DNA. The sample records about 81,000 clones, 82% of which are singletons. Clones ranked in the top ten supply approximately 7.3% of the sample.

Each collaborating institution followed its own protocols to collect whole blood in K2EDTA tubes. Collaborator samples were shipped for TCRbeta analysis as frozen whole blood, isolated PBMCs, or DNA extracted from either sample type. This entry is derived from a study of blood T cell repertoires in COVID-19 (dated by TCRdb to about 2020). As for the study more broadly: Collaborator samples came from the United States, Italy and Spain and covered acute and convalescent phases of COVID-19. The prospective study material was composed of cDNA or gDNA derived from T cells, B-cell-depleted T cells, or PBMCs. The repertoires were released in a freely available public database meant as a resource for research on the immune response to SARS-CoV-2. Subjects who had been exposed to COVID-19, were actively infected with it, or had recovered from it provided the deeply sampled blood TCRbeta repertoires that made up the dataset. Samples came from the ongoing ImmuneRACE study (first 160 participants) plus 1,254 subjects from 6 global collaborators. Sample metadata almost always included a de-identified subject ID, COVID-19 status, age in years and sex. Where available, HLA class I and class II types were taken from metadata supplied by the sample provider and were not determined by assay-based typing. Here is what the overall study found, with its caveats: Clinical and demographic metadata were provided uncurated, with the amount varying by source and participant.

From the germline V gene, CDR1 is ENHRY and CDR2 is SYGVKD. The germline V and J ends show losses of 3 bases and 1 base respectively, and no gene match explains 14 bases of the junction. The CDR3 goes from the cysteine to the phenylalanine over 19 residues. Of all the DNA, just the CDR3 is kept, 57 bases in frame from base 1. The chain joins TRBV10-3 to TRBJ1-5; the junction holds 8 bases that match TRBD1. The source material was peripheral blood. The clonotype comes from a human donor in a cohort sampled during active COVID-19. The base sequence is TGTGCCATCAGTGACCCCACAGGGGGTGGAATCTCGAGCAATCAGCCCCAGCATTTT. This gives the protein CAISDPTGGGISSNQPQHF.